The next 10 T cell receptor beta chains were all read from a single sample in a study of T cell changes during pregnancy in multiple sclerosis. The repertoire was sequenced with immunoSEQ multiplex PCR; TCRdb's copy has only in-frame clones and lacks some. The sample includes tens of thousands of clones, roughly nine tenths seen only once; the top ten take approximately 0.8%. The input for sequencing was CD4+ T cells from peripheral blood mononuclear cells, taken in the first trimester of pregnancy. These receptors all come from a female donor with multiple sclerosis, enrolled in a pregnancy study.

The chain couples TRBV4-2 to TRBJ1-4, with a possible D match to TRBD1 (6 bases). The V and J ends lost 1 base and 8 bases respectively, with 20 bases between them. The germline V gene has CDR1 LGHNA and CDR2 YNFKEQ. This CDR3 contains 17 residues. The CDR3 sequence is CASSQADLRGAREKLFF. CDR3 sequence (DNA): TGTGCCAGCAGCCAAGCCGACCTCCGGGGGGCGAGAGAAAAACTGTTTTTT.

This clone was picked up a small number of times. The chain has TRBV30 and TRBJ2-5, with 7 bases lining up with TRBD2. J lost 4 bases, V lost 2 bases, and 7 bases had no gene match. The CDR3 loop spans 14 amino acids. The germline CDR1 and CDR2 sequences are GTSNPN and SVGIG (reference sequence). CDR3 nucleotide sequence: TGTGCCTGGAGTAGCCCTGAGCGGGGAGAGACCCAGTACTTC. Translated: CAWSSPERGETQYF.

This chain links TRBV7-2 with TRBJ2-3, with 7 bases fitting TRBD2. J lost 5 bases, V lost 3 bases, and 8 bases had no gene match. Per the germline V gene, CDR1 is SGHTA and CDR2 is FQGNSA. The CDR3 spans 15 residues. This CDR3 reads CASSFNQRGVDTQYF. In DNA form, the CDR3 reads TGTGCCAGCAGCTTTAATCAGCGGGGCGTAGATACGCAGTATTTT.

This clone was recorded only once. The chain is built from TRBV30 and TRBJ2-6; 8 nucleotides match TRBD1. CDR1 and CDR2 from the germline V gene are GTSNPN and SVGIG (reference sequence). The CDR3 consists of 18 residues. V gave up 3 bases and J gave up 2 bases; unmatched junction bases: 12. The CDR3 sequence: CAWSVPGQVGPGANVLTF. CDR3 nucleotides: TGTGCCTGGAGCGTCCCGGGACAGGTGGGCCCTGGGGCCAACGTCCTGACTTTC. Combining the CDR3 with reference TRBV30 and TRBJ2-6 gives the whole variable domain SQTIHQWPATLVQPVGSPLSLECTVEGTSNPNLYWYRQAAGRGLQLLFYSVGIGQISSEVPQNLSASRPQDRQFILSSKKLLLSDSGFYLCAWSVPGQVGPGANVLTFGAGSRLTVL.

V usage is TRBV7-7 and J usage is TRBJ2-5, with a weak D call TRBD2 (6 bases). Germline CDR1 reads SSHAT; CDR2 reads FNYEAQ (reference sequence). Deletions cut 3 bases from V and 5 bases from J, with 13 bases between. The CDR3 loop spans 14 amino acids. The CDR3 reads CASSFSGTPETQYF. The CDR3 region has the DNA TGTGCCAGCAGCTTCTCCGGGACTCCGGAGACCCAGTACTTC.

The gene calls are TRBV7-2 and TRBJ1-5; 9 bases map to TRBD1. V trimming: 6 bases; J trimming: 7 bases; junction bases outside the gene matches: 7. The CDR3 extends over 14 amino acids. CDR1 and CDR2 from the germline V gene are SGHTA and FQGNSA. CDR3 region: CASSMDRGGQPQHF. The DNA for the CDR3 is TGTGCCAGCAGTATGGACAGGGGAGGACAGCCCCAGCATTTT. The full variable domain, its missing parts supplied by reference TRBV7-2 and TRBJ1-5, is GAGVSQSPSNKVTEKGKDVELRCDPISGHTALYWYRQSLGQGLEFLIYFQGNSAPDKSGLPSDRFSAERTGGSVSTLTIQRTQQEDSAVYLCASSMDRGGQPQHFGDGTRLSIL.

The chain uses TRBV19 and TRBJ1-3, with 7 bases that match TRBD1. This CDR3 contains 13 residues. From germline, CDR1 is LNHDA and CDR2 SQIVND (reference sequence). V lost 8 bases and J lost 4; bases outside the gene matches: 5. The CDR3 region has the DNA TGTGCCAGTTCAGGGGGGCACGGAAACACCATATATTTT. Protein product: CASSGGHGNTIYF. Filled out from reference TRBV19 and TRBJ1-3, the complete variable domain reads DGGITQSPKYLFRKEGQNVTLSCEQNLNHDAMYWYRQDPGQGLRLIYYSQIVNDFQKGDIAEGYSVSREKKESFPLTVTSAQKNPTAFYLCASSGGHGNTIYFGEGSWLTVV.

The V call is TRBV5-1, the J call TRBJ1-2; 8 bases match TRBD1. Trimming removed 0 bases from V and 8 bases from J; junction bases left unmatched: 6. Germline-derived CDR1 and CDR2 are SGHRS and YFSETQ. CDR3 length: 14 residues. The CDR3 DNA follows: TGCGCCAGCAGCTTGGCCCCCGGACAGGGCGGCTACACCTTC. Its protein is CASSLAPGQGGYTF.

This chain joins TRBV11-3 and TRBJ1-1, with 8 bases matching TRBD1. With V trimmed by 3 bases and J by 0 bases, 0 bases remained unmatched. Germline CDR1 SGHNT, CDR2 YENEEA. This CDR3 has 14 amino acids. The CDR3 coding sequence is TGTGCCAGCAGCTTGACAGGGGTGAACACTGAAGCTTTCTTT. Protein: CASSLTGVNTEAFF.

The chain joins TRBV6-5 to TRBJ1-1; 10 bases map to TRBD1. Germline V lookup: CDR1 MNHEY, CDR2 SVGAGI. Unmatched junction bases numbered 7, after V lost 7 bases and J lost 5 bases. CDR3 size: 14 residues. Here the CDR3 reads CASTPTGGGTEAFF. DNA for the CDR3: TGTGCCAGCACCCCGACAGGGGGCGGGACTGAAGCTTTCTTT.